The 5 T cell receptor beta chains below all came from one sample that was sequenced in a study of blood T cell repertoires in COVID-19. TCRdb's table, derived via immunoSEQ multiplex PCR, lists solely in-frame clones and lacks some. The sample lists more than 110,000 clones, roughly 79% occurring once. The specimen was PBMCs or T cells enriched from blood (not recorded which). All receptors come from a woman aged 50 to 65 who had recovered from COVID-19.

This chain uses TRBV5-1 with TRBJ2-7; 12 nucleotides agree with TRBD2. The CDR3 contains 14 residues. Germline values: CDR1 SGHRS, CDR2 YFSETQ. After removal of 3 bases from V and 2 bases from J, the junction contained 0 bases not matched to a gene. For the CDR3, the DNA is TGCGCCAGCAGCTGGACTAGCGGGGCCTACGAGCAGTACTTC. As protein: CASSWTSGAYEQYF.

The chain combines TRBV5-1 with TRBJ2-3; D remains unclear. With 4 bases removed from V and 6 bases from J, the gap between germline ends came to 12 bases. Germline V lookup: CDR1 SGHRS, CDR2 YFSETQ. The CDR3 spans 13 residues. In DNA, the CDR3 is TGCGCCAGCAGCCCGCGCGGCTCGGATACGCAGTATTTT. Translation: CASSPRGSDTQYF.

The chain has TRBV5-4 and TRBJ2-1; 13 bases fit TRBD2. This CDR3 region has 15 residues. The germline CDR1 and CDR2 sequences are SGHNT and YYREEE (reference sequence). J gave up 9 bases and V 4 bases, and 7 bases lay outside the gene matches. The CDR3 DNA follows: TGTGCCAGCAGCCTATTACTAGCGGGGGGGACTGAGCAGTTCTTC. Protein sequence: CASSLLLAGGTEQFF.

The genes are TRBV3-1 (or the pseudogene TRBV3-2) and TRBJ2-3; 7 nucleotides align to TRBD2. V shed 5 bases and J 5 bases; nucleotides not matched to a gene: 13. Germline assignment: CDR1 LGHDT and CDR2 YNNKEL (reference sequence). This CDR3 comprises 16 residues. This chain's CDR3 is CASSGDRAGSIDTQYF. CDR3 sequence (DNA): TGTGCCAGCAGCGGAGATAGAGCGGGATCGATAGATACGCAGTATTTT.

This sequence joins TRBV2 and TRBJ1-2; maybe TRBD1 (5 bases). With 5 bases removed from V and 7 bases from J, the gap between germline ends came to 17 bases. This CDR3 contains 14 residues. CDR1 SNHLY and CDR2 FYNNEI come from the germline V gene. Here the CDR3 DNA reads TGTGCCAGCAGTCCCCAGGAGGGGTTGGCTGGCTACACCTTC. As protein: CASSPQEGLAGYTF. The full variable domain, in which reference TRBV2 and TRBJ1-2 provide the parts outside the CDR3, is EPEVTQTPSHQVTQMGQEVILRCVPISNHLYFYWYRQILGQKVEFLVSFYNNEISEKSEIFDDQFSVERPDGSNFTLKIRSTKLEDSAMYFCASSPQEGLAGYTFGSGTRLTVV.